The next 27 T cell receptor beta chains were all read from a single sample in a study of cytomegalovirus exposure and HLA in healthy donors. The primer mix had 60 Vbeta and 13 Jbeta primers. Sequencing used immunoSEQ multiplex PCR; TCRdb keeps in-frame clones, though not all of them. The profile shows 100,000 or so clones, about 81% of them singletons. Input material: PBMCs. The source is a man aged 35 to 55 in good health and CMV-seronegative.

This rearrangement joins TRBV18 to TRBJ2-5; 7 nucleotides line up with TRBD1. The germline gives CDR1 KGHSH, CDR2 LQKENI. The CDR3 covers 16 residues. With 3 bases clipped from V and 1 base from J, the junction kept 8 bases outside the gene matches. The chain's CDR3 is CASSPRQGSPQETQYF. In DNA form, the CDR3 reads TGTGCCAGCTCACCCCGACAGGGCTCCCCCCAAGAGACCCAGTACTTC.

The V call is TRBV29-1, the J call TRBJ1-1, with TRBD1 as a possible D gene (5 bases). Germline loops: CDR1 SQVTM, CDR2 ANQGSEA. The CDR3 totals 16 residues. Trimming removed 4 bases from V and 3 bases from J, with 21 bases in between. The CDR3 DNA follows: TGCAGCGTTGTCTTTCGGCAGGGTAGGGTGTACACTGAAGCTTTCTTT. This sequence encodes CSVVFRQGRVYTEAFF.

The CDR3 DNA follows: TGTGCCACCAGCAGAGGGGGACCGGGACAAGGGCGCCACGAGCAGTACTTC. It yields the protein CATSRGGPGQGRHEQYF. The gene calls are TRBV15 and TRBJ2-7; possible D gene TRBD1, 6 bases. V lost 1 base and J 5 bases, leaving 21 bases between the germline ends. Germline V CDR1 and CDR2: LNHNV, YYDKDF (reference sequence). This CDR3 spans 17 amino acids.

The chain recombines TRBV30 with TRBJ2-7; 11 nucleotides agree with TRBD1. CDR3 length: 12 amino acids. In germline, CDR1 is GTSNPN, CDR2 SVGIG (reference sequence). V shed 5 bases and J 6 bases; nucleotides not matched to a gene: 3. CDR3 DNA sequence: TGTGCCTGGGGGACAGGGGGTGGCGAGCAGTACTTC. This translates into CAWGTGGGEQYF.

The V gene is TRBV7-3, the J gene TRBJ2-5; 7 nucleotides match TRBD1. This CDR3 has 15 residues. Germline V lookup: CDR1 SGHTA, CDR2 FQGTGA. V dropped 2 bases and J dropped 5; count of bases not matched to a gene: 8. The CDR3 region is CASSLLGTVGETQYF. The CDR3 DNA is TGTGCCAGCAGCTTACTCGGGACAGTGGGGGAGACCCAGTACTTC.

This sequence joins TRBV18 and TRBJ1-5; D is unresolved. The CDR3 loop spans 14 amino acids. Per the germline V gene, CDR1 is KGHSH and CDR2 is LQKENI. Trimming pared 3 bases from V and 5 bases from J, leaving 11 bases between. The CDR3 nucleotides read TGTGCCAGCTCACCCGGGTCGGGGTATCAGCCCCAGCATTTT. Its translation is CASSPGSGYQPQHF.

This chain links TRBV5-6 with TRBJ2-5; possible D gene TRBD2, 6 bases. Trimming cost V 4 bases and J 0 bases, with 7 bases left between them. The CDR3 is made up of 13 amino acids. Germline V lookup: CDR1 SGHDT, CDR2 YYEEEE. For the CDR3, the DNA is TGTGCCAGCAGCGGGGGGTACCAAGAGACCCAGTACTTC. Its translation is CASSGGYQETQYF. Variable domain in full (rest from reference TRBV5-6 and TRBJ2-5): DAGVTQSPTHLIKTRGQQVTLRCSPKSGHDTVSWYQQALGQGPQFIFQYYEEEERQRGNFPDRFSGHQFPNYSSELNVNALLLGDSALYLCASSGGYQETQYFGPGTRLLVL.

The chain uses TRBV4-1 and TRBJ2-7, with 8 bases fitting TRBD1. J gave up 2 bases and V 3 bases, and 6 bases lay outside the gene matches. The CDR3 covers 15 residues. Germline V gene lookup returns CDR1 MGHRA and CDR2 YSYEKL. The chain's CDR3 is CASSHGQGLAYEQYF. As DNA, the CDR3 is TGCGCCAGCAGCCACGGACAGGGACTTGCCTACGAGCAGTACTTC.

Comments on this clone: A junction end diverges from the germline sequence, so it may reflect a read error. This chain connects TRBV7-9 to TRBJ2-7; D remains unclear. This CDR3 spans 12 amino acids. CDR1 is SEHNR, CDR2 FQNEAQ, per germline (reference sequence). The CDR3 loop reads CSSSLFPDEQYF. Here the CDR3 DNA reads TGTTCCAGCAGCTTATTTCCCGACGAGCAGTACTTC.

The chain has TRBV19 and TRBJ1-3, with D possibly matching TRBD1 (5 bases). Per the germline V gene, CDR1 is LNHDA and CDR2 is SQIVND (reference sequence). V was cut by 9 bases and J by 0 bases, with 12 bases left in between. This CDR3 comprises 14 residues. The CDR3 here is CASTDRSSGNTIYF. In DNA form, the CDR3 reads TGTGCCAGCACAGACAGATCCTCTGGAAACACCATATATTTT.

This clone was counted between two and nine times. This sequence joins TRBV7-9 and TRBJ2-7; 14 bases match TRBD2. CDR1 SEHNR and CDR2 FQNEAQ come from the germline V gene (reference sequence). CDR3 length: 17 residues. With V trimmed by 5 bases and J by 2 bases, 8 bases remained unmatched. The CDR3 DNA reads TGTGCCAGCAGCGGCGGGACTAGCGGGGGAGTAACCTACGAGCAGTACTTC. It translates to CASSGGTSGGVTYEQYF.

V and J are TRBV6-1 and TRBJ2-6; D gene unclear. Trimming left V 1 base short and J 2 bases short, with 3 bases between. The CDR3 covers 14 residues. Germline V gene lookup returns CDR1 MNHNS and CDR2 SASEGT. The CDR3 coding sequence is TGTGCCAGCAGTGAAGACACTGGGGCCAACGTCCTGACTTTC. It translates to CASSEDTGANVLTF.

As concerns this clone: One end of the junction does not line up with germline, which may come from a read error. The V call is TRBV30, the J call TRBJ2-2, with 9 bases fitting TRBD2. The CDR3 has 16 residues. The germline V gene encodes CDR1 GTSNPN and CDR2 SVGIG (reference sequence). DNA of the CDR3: TGTGCCTGGAGTGTAGCTAGCGGGGTTCTCACCGGGGAGCTGCTTTTT. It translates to CAWSVASGVLTGELLF.

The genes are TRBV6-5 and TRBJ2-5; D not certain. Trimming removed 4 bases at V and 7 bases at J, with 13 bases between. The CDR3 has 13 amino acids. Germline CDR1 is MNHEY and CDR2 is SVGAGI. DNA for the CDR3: TGTGCCAGCAGTTGGAGAAGCGTGGGGACCCAGTACTTC. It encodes CASSWRSVGTQYF.

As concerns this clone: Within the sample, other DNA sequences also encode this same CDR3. The CDR3 coding sequence is TGCGCCAGCAGCTTAGGAGGGCCTGGCACTGAAGCTTTCTTT. Translating it yields CASSLGGPGTEAFF. The V call is TRBV5-1, the J call TRBJ1-1, with no clear D. The V end lost 2 bases, the J end lost 4 bases, and 12 bases lay between the germline ends. Germline CDR1 reads SGHRS; CDR2 reads YFSETQ. This CDR3 contains 14 residues. Using reference TRBV5-1 and TRBJ1-1 for the parts outside the CDR3, the full variable domain is KAGVTQTPRYLIKTRGQQVTLSCSPISGHRSVSWYQQTPGQGLQFLFEYFSETQRNKGNFPGRFSGRQFSNSRSEMNVSTLELGDSALYLCASSLGGPGTEAFFGQGTRLTVV.

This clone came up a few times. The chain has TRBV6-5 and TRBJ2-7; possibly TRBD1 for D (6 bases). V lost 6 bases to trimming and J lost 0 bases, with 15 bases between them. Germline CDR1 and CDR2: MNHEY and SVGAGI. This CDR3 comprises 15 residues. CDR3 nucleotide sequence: TGTGCCAGCAGACCCCCGGGACATTTCTCCTACGAGCAGTACTTC. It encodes CASRPPGHFSYEQYF.

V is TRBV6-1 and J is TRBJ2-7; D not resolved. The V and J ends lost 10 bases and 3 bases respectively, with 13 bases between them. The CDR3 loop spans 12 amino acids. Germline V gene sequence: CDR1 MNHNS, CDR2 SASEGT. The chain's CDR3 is CATQEHDYEQYF. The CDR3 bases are TGTGCCACCCAGGAACACGACTACGAGCAGTACTTC.

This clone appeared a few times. As DNA, the CDR3 is TGCGCCAGCAGCCAAGATCCCGACGGGTACAATGAGCAGTTCTTC. It codes for CASSQDPDGYNEQFF. The chain joins TRBV4-1 to TRBJ2-1; D is unclear. CDR1 and CDR2 (germline): MGHRA, YSYEKL. The V gene lost 0 bases and the J gene lost 4 bases, with 10 bases spanning the gap. This CDR3 contains 15 residues.

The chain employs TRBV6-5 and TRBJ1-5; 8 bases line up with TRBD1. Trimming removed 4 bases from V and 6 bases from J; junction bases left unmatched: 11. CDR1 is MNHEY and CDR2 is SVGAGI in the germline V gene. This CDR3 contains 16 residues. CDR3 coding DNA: TGTGCCAGCAGTTCCTCATCCAGGGGGCTGAGTCAGCCCCAGCATTTT. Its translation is CASSSSSRGLSQPQHF.

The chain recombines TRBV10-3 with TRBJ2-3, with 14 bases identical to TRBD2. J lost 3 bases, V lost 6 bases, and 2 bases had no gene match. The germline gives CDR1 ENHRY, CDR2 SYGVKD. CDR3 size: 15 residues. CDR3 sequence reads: CAISGTSGGTDTQYF. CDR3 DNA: TGTGCCATCAGCGGGACTAGCGGGGGTACAGATACGCAGTATTTT.

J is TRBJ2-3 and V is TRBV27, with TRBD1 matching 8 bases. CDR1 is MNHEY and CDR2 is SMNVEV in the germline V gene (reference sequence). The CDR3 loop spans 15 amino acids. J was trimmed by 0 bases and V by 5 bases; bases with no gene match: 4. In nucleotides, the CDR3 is TGTGCCAGCAGTAGCCGGGACAGGAGCACAGATACGCAGTATTTT. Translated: CASSSRDRSTDTQYF.

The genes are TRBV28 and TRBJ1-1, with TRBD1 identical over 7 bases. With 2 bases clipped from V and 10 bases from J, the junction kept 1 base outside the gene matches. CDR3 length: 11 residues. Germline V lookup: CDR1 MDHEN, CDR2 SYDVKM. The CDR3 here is CASSLQGVAFF. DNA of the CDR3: TGTGCCAGCAGTTTACAGGGGGTAGCTTTCTTT.

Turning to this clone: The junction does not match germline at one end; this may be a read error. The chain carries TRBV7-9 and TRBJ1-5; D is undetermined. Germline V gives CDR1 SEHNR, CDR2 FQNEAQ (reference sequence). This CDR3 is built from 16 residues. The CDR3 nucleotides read TGTTCCAGCAGCTTAGCTTCGTACGGTAGCAATCAGCCCCAGCATTTT. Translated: CSSSLASYGSNQPQHF.

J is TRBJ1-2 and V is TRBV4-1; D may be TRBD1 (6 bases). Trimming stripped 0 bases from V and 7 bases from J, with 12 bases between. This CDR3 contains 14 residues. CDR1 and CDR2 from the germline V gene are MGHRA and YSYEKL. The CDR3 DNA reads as TGCGCCAGCAGCCAAGATCGTACAGGGACTGGCTACACCTTC. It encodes CASSQDRTGTGYTF.

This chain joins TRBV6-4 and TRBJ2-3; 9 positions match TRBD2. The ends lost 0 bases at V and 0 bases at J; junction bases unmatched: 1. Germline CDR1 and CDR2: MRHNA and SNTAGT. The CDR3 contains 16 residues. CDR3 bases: TGTGCCAGCAGTGACTCAGCGGGGGGAAGCACAGATACGCAGTATTTT. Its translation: CASSDSAGGSTDTQYF.

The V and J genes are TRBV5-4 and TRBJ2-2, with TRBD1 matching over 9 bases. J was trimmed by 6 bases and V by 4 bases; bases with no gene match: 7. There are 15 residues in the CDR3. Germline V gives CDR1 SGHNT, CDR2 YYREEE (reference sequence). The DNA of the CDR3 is TGTGCCAGCAGCCAAGACAGGGGGAGGGCCGGGGAGCTGTTTTTT. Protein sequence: CASSQDRGRAGELFF.

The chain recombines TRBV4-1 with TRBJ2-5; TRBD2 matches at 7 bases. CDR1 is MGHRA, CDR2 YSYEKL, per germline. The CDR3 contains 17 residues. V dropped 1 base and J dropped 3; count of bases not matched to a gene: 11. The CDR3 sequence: CASSQVPRRLAEETQYF. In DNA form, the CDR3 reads TGCGCCAGCAGCCAAGTGCCCCGGCGGCTAGCGGAAGAGACCCAGTACTTC.